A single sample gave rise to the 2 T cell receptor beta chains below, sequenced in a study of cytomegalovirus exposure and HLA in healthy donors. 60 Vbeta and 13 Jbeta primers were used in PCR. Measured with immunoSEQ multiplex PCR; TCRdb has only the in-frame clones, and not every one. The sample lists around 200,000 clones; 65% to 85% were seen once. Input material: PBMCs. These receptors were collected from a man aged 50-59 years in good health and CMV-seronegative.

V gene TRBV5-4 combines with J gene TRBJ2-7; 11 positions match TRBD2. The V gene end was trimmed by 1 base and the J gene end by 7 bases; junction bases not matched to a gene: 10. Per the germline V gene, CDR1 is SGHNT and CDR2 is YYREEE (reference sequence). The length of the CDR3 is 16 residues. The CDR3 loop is CASSLILAGGRREQYF. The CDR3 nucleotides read TGTGCCAGCAGCTTGATCCTAGCGGGAGGTCGGAGGGAGCAGTACTTC. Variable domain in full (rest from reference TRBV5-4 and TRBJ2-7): ETGVTQSPTHLIKTRGQQVTLRCSSQSGHNTVSWYQQALGQGPQFIFQYYREEENGRGNFPPRFSGLQFPNYSSELNVNALELDDSALYLCASSLILAGGRREQYFGPGTRLTVT.

CDR3 DNA: TGTGCCAGTAGTCGTCGACTAGCGGGAGGGCCTGCTTACAATGAGCAGTTCTTC. Protein: CASSRRLAGGPAYNEQFF. The chain links TRBV19 to TRBJ2-1; 14 positions match TRBD2. The CDR3 loop spans 18 amino acids. Trimming cost V 5 bases and J 4 bases; bases outside gene matches: 10. Germline V CDR1 and CDR2: LNHDA, SQIVND (reference sequence).